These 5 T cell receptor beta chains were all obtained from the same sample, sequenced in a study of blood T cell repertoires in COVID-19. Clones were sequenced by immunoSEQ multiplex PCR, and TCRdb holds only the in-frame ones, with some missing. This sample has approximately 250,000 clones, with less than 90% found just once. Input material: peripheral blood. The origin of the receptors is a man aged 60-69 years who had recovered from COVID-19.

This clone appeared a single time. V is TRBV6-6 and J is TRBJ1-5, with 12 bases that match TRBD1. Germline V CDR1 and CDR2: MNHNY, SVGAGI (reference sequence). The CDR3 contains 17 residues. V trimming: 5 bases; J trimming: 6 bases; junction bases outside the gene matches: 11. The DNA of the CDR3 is TGTGCCAGCAGTCCGACCGGGACAGGGGGCAGGAGTCAGCCCCAGCATTTT. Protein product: CASSPTGTGGRSQPQHF.

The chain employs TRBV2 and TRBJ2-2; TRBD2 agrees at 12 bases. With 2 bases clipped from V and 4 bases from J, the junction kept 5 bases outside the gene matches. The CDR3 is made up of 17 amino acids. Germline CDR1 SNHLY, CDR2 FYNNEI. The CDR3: CASSETSGGRFTGELFF. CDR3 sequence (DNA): TGTGCCAGCAGTGAAACTAGCGGGGGGAGGTTCACCGGGGAGCTGTTTTTT.

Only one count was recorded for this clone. DNA of the CDR3: TGTGCCTGGAAGGGGGTGTTTGAGACCCAGTACTTC. This gives the protein CAWKGVFETQYF. The chain links TRBV30 to TRBJ2-5, with D maybe TRBD1 (6 bases). V was trimmed by 4 bases and J by 5 bases, leaving 11 bases between them. This CDR3 comprises 12 residues. The V gene's germline CDR1 is GTSNPN and CDR2 SVGIG (reference sequence).

CDR3 region: CASSGARDSLSYEQYF. The CDR3 DNA reads TGTGCCAGCAGTGGAGCCCGGGACAGCCTCTCCTACGAGCAGTACTTC. The chain carries TRBV27 and TRBJ2-7; 7 bases match TRBD1. This CDR3 region has 16 residues. With V trimmed by 5 bases and J by 0 bases, 10 bases remained unmatched. Germline V gene sequence: CDR1 MNHEY, CDR2 SMNVEV (reference sequence).

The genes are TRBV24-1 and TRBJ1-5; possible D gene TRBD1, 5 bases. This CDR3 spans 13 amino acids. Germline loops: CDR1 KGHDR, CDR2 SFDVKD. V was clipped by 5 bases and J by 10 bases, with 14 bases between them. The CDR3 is CATSVRYRIPQHF. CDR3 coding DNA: TGTGCCACCAGTGTAAGATACAGGATCCCCCAGCATTTT.